The clone carrying this T cell receptor beta chain was counted at least ten times. One end of the junction does not line up with germline, which may come from a read error. Through a sample-barcoded 5' primer and a J-beta primer mix, a second PCR was run for roughly 6 to 11 cycles. Using its own MiXCR run on the 5' RACE reads, TCRdb lists one record per CDR3 protein. There are approximately 1.5 million distinct CDR3 sequences in the sample; approximately 43% occur only once, and less than 5% lies in the top ten. This specimen belongs to a study of blood T cells in healthy people across ages. The CDR3 runs to 11 residues. Looked up from germline, CDR1 is MNHEY and CDR2 is SMNVEV (reference sequence). Extraction yielded at least 6 micrograms of total RNA per sample.

Sequencing was done on a sample of blood. The chain couples TRBV27 to TRBJ2-1, with unresolved D. This receptor was taken from a woman in her late teens or twenties in good health. CDR3 residues: CASSLFNEQFF. For the CDR3, the DNA is TGTGCCAGCAGCTTATTCAATGAGCAGTTCTTC.